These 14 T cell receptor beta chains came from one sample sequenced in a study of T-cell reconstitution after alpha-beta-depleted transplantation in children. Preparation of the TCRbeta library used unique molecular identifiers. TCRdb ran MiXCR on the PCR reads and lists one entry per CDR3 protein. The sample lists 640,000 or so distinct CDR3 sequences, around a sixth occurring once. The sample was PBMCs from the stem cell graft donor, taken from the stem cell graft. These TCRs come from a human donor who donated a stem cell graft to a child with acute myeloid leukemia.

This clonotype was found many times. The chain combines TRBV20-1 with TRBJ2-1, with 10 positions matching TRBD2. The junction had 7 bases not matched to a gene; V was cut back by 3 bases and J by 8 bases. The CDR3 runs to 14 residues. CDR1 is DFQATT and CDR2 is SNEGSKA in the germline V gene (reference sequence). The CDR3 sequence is CSASSGLANHEQFF. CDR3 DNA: TGCAGTGCTAGCTCGGGACTAGCGAACCATGAGCAGTTCTTC.

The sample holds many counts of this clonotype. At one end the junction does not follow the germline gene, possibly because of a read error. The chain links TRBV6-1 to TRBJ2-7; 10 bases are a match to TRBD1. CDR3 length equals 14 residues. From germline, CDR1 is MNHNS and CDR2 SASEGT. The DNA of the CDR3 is TGTGCCAGCAGAACGGGACAGGGGTCCTTCGAGCAGTACTTC. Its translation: CASRTGQGSFEQYF.

The CDR3 region is CASRVGATSNQPQHF. In DNA, the CDR3 is TGTGCCAGTCGGGTGGGGGCGACTAGCAATCAGCCCCAGCATTTT. The chain is built from TRBV12-3 or TRBV12-4 and TRBJ1-5; perhaps TRBD1 as D (6 bases). Trimming removed 9 bases at V and 0 bases at J, with 15 bases between. The CDR3 is 15 residues long.

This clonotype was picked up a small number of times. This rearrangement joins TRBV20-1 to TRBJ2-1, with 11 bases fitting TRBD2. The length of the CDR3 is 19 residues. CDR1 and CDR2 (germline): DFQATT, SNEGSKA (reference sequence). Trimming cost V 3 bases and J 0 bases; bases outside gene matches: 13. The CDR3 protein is CSARPSGTSGFLSYNEQFF. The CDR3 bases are TGCAGTGCTAGGCCGTCCGGGACTAGCGGTTTCCTCTCCTACAATGAGCAGTTCTTC.

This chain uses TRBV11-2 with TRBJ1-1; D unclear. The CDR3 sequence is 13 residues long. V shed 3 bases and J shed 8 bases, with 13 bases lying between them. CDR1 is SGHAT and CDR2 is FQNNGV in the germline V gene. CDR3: CASSLGGRQEAFF. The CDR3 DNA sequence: TGTGCCAGCAGCTTGGGAGGGAGGCAGGAAGCTTTCTTT. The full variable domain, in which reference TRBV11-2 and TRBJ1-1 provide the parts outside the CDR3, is EAGVAQSPRYKIIEKRQSVAFWCNPISGHATLYWYQQILGQGPKLLIQFQNNGVVDDSQLPKDRFSAERLKGVDSTLKIQPAKLEDSAVYLCASSLGGRQEAFFGQGTRLTVV.

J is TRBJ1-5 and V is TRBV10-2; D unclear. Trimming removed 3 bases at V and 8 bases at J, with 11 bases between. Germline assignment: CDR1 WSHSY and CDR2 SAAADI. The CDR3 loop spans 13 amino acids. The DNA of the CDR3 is TGCGCCAGCAGTGAACCGGTTAGAGAGCCCCAGCATTTT. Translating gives CASSEPVREPQHF.

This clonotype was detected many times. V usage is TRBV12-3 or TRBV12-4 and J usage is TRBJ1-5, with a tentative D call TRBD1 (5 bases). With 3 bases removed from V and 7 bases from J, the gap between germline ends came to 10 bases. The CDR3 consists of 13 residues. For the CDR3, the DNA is TGTGCCAGCAGTTTGGTAAAGGGGCAGCCCCAGCATTTT. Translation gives CASSLVKGQPQHF.

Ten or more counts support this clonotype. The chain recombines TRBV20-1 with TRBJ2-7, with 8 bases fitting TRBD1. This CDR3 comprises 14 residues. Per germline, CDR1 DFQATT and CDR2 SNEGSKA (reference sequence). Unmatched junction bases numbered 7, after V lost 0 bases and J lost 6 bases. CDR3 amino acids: CSARDPGGEIEQYF. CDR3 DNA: TGCAGTGCTAGAGATCCAGGGGGCGAGATCGAGCAGTACTTC.

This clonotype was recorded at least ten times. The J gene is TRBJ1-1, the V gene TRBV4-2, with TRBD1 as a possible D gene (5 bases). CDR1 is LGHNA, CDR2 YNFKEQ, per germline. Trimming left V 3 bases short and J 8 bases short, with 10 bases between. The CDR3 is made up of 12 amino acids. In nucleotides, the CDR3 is TGTGCCAGCAGCCACGGGGGTGAGGAAGCTTTCTTT. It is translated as CASSHGGEEAFF.

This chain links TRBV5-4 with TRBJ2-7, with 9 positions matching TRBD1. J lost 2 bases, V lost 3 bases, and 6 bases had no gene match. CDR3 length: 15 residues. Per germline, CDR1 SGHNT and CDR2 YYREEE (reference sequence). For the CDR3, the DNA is TGTGCCAGCAGCTCTATAGGGACAGGGCCCTACGAGCAGTACGTC. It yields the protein CASSSIGTGPYEQYV.

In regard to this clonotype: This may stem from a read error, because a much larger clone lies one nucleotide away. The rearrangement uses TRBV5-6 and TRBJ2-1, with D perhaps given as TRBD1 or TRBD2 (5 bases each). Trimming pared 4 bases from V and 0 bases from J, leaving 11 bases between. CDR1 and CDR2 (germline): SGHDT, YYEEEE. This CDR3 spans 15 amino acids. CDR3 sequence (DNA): TGTGCCAGCAGCACGGGACCGAGCTCCTACAATGAGCAGTTCTTC. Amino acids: CASSTGPSSYNEQFF.

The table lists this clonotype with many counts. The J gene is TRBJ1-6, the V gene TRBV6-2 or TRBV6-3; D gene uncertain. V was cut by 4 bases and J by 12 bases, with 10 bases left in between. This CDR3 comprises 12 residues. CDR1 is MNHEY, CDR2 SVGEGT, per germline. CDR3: CASSLMGKPLHF. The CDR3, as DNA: TGTGCCAGCAGTTTGATGGGAAAACCCCTCCACTTT.

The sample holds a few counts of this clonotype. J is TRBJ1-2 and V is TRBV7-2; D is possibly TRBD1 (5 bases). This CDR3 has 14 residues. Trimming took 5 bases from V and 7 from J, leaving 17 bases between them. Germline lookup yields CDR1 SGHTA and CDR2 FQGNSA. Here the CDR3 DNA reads TGTGCCAGCAGCCCCTTGTCCGGGGGTGGTGGCTACACCTTC. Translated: CASSPLSGGGGYTF.

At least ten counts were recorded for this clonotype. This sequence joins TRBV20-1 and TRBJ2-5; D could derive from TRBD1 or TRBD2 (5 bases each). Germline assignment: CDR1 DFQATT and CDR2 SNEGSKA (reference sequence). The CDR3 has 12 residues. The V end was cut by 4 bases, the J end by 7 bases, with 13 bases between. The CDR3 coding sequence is TGCAGTGCTAAACGGGACCCGAGGACCCAGTACTTC. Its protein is CSAKRDPRTQYF.